This note documents a single TCR beta chain sequence. The sample belongs to a study of cytomegalovirus exposure and HLA in healthy donors. Clones were read by immunoSEQ multiplex PCR, and TCRdb kept only the in-frame ones, dropping some. The sample holds approximately 130,000 clones, about 85% seen once. This sequence originates from a woman aged 25 to 39 in good health and CMV-seronegative. Sequences were obtained from PBMCs.

CDR3 protein: CASSKRSTSGETGELFF. The CDR3 DNA is TGTGCCAGCAGCAAGAGATCGACTAGCGGGGAAACCGGGGAGCTGTTTTTT. The rearrangement links TRBV7-2 to TRBJ2-2, with TRBD2 matching 11 bases. Germline CDR1 SGHTA, CDR2 FQGNSA. This CDR3 region has 17 residues. The V segment lost 5 bases and the J segment 5 bases; nucleotides outside the gene matches: 10. Variable domain in full (rest from reference TRBV7-2 and TRBJ2-2): GAGVSQSPSNKVTEKGKDVELRCDPISGHTALYWYRQSLGQGLEFLIYFQGNSAPDKSGLPSDRFSAERTGGSVSTLTIQRTQQEDSAVYLCASSKRSTSGETGELFFGEGSRLTVL.